Detailed here is one T cell receptor beta chain. No antigen is known for it. Authors of the study amplified TCR beta CDR3 regions from RNA transcripts. Using the HTBI primer set, a first-round RT-PCR was run on the TCR CDR3. MiXCR, applied by TCRdb to the multiplex PCR reads, yields one record per CDR3 protein. The sample lists about 530,000 distinct CDR3 sequences, roughly 18% seen once, with 15% to 20% in the top ten. These data belong to a study of T cells in Graves' hyperthyroidism and ophthalmopathy. Ophthalmopathy patients had Clinical Activity Score at least 3, NOSPECS grade at least 4, duration under 3 months. Diagnoses rested on clinical symptoms, serum thyroxine and TRAb, thyroid ultrasound and orbital computed tomography. The CDR3 is 13 residues long. CDR1 is DFQATT and CDR2 is SNEGSKA in the germline V gene (reference sequence). V was pared by 1 base and J by 0 bases, with 7 bases between.

General observations from the study: In blood, most of the thyroid clonotypes expanded above 0.001 were also present. In simple terms, a model built on 13 V-J features told ophthalmopathy apart from stable hyperthyroidism.

This TCR came from a woman in her late teens or twenties with Graves' ophthalmopathy. The sample consisted of blood. This chain joins TRBV20-1 and TRBJ2-7, with TRBD1 as a possible D gene (6 bases). CDR3 amino acids: CSARGDTSYEQYF. The CDR3 region has the DNA TGCAGTGCTAGAGGGGACACCTCCTACGAGCAGTACTTC.